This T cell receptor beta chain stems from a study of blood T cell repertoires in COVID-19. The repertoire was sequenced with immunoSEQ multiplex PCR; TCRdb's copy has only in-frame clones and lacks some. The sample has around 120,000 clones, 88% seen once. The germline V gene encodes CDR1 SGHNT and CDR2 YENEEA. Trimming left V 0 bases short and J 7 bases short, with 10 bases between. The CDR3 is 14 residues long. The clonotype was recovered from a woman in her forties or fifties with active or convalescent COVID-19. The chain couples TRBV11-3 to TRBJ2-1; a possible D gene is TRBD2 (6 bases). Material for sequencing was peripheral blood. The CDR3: CASSLDRGSNEQFF. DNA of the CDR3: TGTGCCAGCAGCTTAGATCGGGGGAGTAATGAGCAGTTCTTC. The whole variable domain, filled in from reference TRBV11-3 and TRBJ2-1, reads EAGVVQSPRYKIIEKKQPVAFWCNPISGHNTLYWYLQNLGQGPELLIRYENEEAVDDSQLPKDRFSAERLKGVDSTLKIQPAELGDSAVYLCASSLDRGSNEQFFGPGTRLTVL.